This TCR beta chain is from a study of T cell repertoires in cytomegalovirus infection. Background on the study: It was the public TCR beta signatures that indicated both CMV infection and matching HLA type. General study findings and limits: Clonotypes of TCR beta that were HLA-C-restricted and CMV-specific dominated the ex vivo response.

This clonotype was counted ten times or more. Its antigen is undetermined. Using its own MiXCR run on the reads, TCRdb lists one record per CDR3 protein. The sample includes some 940,000 distinct CDR3 sequences, around 29% of them seen just once. The CDR3 sequence is 13 residues long. Germline loops: CDR1 SEHNR, CDR2 FQNEAQ (reference sequence). V lost 4 bases to trimming and J lost 2 bases, with 7 bases between them. The rearrangement uses TRBV7-9 and TRBJ2-3; no clear D. The TCR originated in a human donor in good health (CMV status not recorded). Some clones in this sample may be carry-over from other donors' samples. The sequenced sample was cultured CD8+ T cells from PBMCs, obtained from culture after CMV antigen stimulation. Written as DNA, the CDR3 is TGTGCCAGCAGCTCGTCCTCCACAGATACGCAGTATTTT. The encoded protein is CASSSSSTDTQYF.